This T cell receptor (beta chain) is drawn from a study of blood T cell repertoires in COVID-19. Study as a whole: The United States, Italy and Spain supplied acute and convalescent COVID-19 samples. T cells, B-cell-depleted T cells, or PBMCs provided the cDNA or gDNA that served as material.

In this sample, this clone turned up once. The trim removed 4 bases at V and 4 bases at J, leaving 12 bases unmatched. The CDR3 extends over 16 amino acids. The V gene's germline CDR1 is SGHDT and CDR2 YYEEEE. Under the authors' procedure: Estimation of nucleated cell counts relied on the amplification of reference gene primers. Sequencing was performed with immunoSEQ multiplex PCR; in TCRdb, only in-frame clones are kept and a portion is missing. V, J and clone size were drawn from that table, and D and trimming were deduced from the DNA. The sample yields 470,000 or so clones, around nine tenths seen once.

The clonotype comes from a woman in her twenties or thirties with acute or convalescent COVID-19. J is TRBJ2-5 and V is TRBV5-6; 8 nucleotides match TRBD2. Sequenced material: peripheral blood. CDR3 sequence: CASSPGTSRVIETQYF. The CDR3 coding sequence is TGTGCCAGCAGCCCGGGGACTAGTAGAGTCATAGAGACCCAGTACTTC.